Described below is a single T cell receptor (beta chain) sequence and its context. This sample is drawn from a study of T cell changes during pregnancy in multiple sclerosis. This CDR3 has 17 residues. Some clones are missing from TCRdb's copy, which holds only in-frame ones; the method was immunoSEQ multiplex PCR. The sample contains 40,000 to 45,000 clones, 85% to 95% of which appear only once. The TCR comes from a female donor with multiple sclerosis, enrolled in a pregnancy study. Sample: CD4+ T cells from peripheral blood mononuclear cells, taken in the third trimester of pregnancy. The rearrangement links TRBV21-1 to TRBJ2-1; the table assigns TRBD2, which was not confirmed against the DNA. TRBV21-1 is deemed a pseudogene. The CDR3 here is CAETKGLAGRIYNEQFF. For the CDR3, the DNA is TGTGCCGAAACAAAGGGGCTAGCGGGAAGAATATACAATGAGCAGTTCTTC.